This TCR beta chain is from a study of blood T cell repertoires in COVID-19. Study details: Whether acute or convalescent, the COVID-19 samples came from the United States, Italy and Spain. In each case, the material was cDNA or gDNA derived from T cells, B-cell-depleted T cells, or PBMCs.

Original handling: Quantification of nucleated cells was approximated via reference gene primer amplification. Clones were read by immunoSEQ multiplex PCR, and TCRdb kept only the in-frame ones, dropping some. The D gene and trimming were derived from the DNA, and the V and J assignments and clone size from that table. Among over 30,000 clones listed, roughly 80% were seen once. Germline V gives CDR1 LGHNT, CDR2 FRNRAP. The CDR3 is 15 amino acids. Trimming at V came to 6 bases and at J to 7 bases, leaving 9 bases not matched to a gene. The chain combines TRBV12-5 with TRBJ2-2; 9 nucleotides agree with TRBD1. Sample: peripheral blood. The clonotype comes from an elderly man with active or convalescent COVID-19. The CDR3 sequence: CASGRNRGQNGELFF. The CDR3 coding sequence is TGTGCTAGTGGACGAAACAGGGGGCAGAACGGGGAGCTGTTTTTT. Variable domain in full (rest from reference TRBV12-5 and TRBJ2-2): DARVTQTPRHKVTEMGQEVTMRCQPILGHNTVFWYRQTMMQGLELLAYFRNRAPLDDSGMPKDRFSAEMPDATLATLKIQPSEPRDSAVYFCASGRNRGQNGELFFGEGSRLTVL.